A selection of T cell receptor beta chains follows, all from one sample in a study of OX40 agonist ivuxolimab in advanced cancers. Profiled with immunoSEQ multiplex PCR; TCRdb holds only in-frame clones, not every one. Of roughly 72,000 clones in the sample, 81% are singletons; the top ten hold 5%. This material consisted of CD4+ or CD8+ T cells sorted from blood, taken in a trial of the OX40 agonist ivuxolimab. These receptors all come from an adult with an advanced solid tumor such as melanoma, head and neck, liver or kidney cancer. Each CDR3 is given with its conserved first and last residue. Each record gives: J gene, V gene, clone size, D gene, CDR3 protein, CDR3 DNA. D genes are given only for firm matches. Only part of the rows carry a size: once, few, many, or a class if the clone is expanded.

j_call: TRBJ1-1
v_call: TRBV6-5
clone_size: .
d_call: .
cdr3_aa: CASRPRTGGITEAFF
cdr3_nt: TGTGCCAGCAGACCTCGTACCGGTGGGATAACTGAAGCTTTCTTT

j_call: TRBJ2-6
v_call: TRBV2
clone_size: .
d_call: .
cdr3_aa: CASSWDFGANVLTF
cdr3_nt: TGTGCCAGCAGTTGGGACTTTGGGGCCAACGTCCTGACTTTC

j_call: TRBJ1-1
v_call: TRBV15
clone_size: .
d_call: .
cdr3_aa: CATSRDPGNTEAFF
cdr3_nt: TGTGCCACCAGCAGAGATCCGGGTAACACTGAAGCTTTCTTT

j_call: TRBJ1-5
v_call: TRBV7-2
clone_size: once
d_call: .
cdr3_aa: CASSLRTSYSNQPQHF
cdr3_nt: TGTGCCAGCAGCTTAAGAACCTCCTATAGCAATCAGCCCCAGCATTTT

j_call: TRBJ1-4
v_call: TRBV2
clone_size: .
d_call: .
cdr3_aa: CASSDILDGEWGPDNEKLFF
cdr3_nt: TGTGCCAGCAGTGATATATTGGATGGGGAATGGGGGCCGGATAATGAAAAACTGTTTTTT

j_call: TRBJ2-1
v_call: TRBV4-1
clone_size: .
d_call: TRBD2
cdr3_aa: CASSQPLAAKPPDEQFF
cdr3_nt: TGCGCCAGCAGCCAACCGCTAGCGGCTAAACCCCCGGATGAGCAGTTCTTC

j_call: TRBJ2-5
v_call: TRBV2
clone_size: few
d_call: .
cdr3_aa: CASSLGQLRETQYF
cdr3_nt: TGTGCCAGCAGCCTCGGACAGTTACGGGAGACCCAGTACTTC

j_call: TRBJ2-7
v_call: TRBV5-6
clone_size: once
d_call: .
cdr3_aa: CASSLANGIDPPRGF
cdr3_nt: TGTGCCAGCAGCTTGGCCAATGGGATAGATCCTCCGAGAGGGTTC

j_call: TRBJ2-5
v_call: TRBV5-4
clone_size: .
d_call: TRBD2
cdr3_aa: CASSTGLGYETQYF
cdr3_nt: TGTGCCAGCAGCACGGGACTAGGGTATGAGACCCAGTACTTC

j_call: TRBJ2-6
v_call: TRBV5-6
clone_size: .
d_call: .
cdr3_aa: CASVGSSGANVLTF
cdr3_nt: TGTGCCAGCGTAGGTAGCTCTGGGGCCAACGTCCTGACTTTC

j_call: TRBJ2-7
v_call: TRBV5-4
clone_size: .
d_call: TRBD2
cdr3_aa: CASSLPSGDEQYF
cdr3_nt: TGTGCCAGCAGCTTGCCTAGCGGGGACGAGCAGTACTTC

j_call: TRBJ1-6
v_call: TRBV9
clone_size: .
d_call: TRBD1
cdr3_aa: CASSVSGQGTIDSPLHF
cdr3_nt: TGTGCCAGCAGCGTTTCGGGACAGGGTACGATTGATTCACCCCTCCACTTT

j_call: TRBJ1-5
v_call: TRBV18
clone_size: .
d_call: .
cdr3_aa: CASSPNDRRFDQPQHF
cdr3_nt: TGTGCCAGCTCACCAAATGACAGGCGGTTTGATCAGCCCCAGCATTTT

j_call: TRBJ1-2
v_call: TRBV7-8
clone_size: .
d_call: .
cdr3_aa: CASSLAPQPQGYTF
cdr3_nt: TGTGCCAGCAGCTTAGCACCACAGCCTCAAGGCTACACCTTC

j_call: TRBJ1-1
v_call: TRBV27
clone_size: .
d_call: .
cdr3_aa: CASSLREGTEAFF
cdr3_nt: TGTGCCAGCAGTTTGAGAGAGGGCACTGAAGCTTTCTTT

j_call: TRBJ2-3
v_call: TRBV18
clone_size: .
d_call: .
cdr3_aa: CASSPGANGATDTQYF
cdr3_nt: TGTGCCAGCTCACCAGGTGCCAACGGGGCCACAGATACGCAGTATTTT

j_call: TRBJ2-7
v_call: TRBV7-6
clone_size: .
d_call: TRBD2
cdr3_aa: CASSREGREQYF
cdr3_nt: TGTGCCAGCTCCCGGGAGGGTCGCGAGCAGTACTTC

j_call: TRBJ2-4
v_call: TRBV4-3
clone_size: .
d_call: .
cdr3_aa: CASSQAFINLAKNIQYF
cdr3_nt: TGCGCCAGCAGCCAAGCTTTCATTAATTTAGCCAAAAACATTCAGTACTTC

j_call: TRBJ1-5
v_call: TRBV19
clone_size: .
d_call: .
cdr3_aa: CASSIFPTGHNQPQHF
cdr3_nt: TGTGCCAGTAGTATCTTCCCTACAGGGCACAATCAGCCCCAGCATTTT

j_call: TRBJ2-7
v_call: TRBV28
clone_size: .
d_call: TRBD1
cdr3_aa: CASKYSGGYEQYF
cdr3_nt: TGTGCCAGCAAGTACTCAGGGGGCTACGAGCAGTACTTC

j_call: TRBJ1-2
v_call: TRBV6-6
clone_size: .
d_call: .
cdr3_aa: CASSSPAYGYTF
cdr3_nt: TGTGCCAGCAGTTCCCCCGCTTATGGCTACACCTTC

j_call: TRBJ2-7
v_call: TRBV4-1
clone_size: .
d_call: .
cdr3_aa: CASSTDRKGLNYEQYF
cdr3_nt: TGCGCCAGCAGCACCGACCGCAAAGGACTAAACTACGAGCAGTACTTC

j_call: TRBJ2-3
v_call: TRBV9
clone_size: .
d_call: .
cdr3_aa: CASSILSDTQYF
cdr3_nt: TGTGCCAGCAGCATCTTGTCGGATACGCAGTATTTT

j_call: TRBJ2-5
v_call: TRBV5-6
clone_size: .
d_call: TRBD1
cdr3_aa: CASSSTGAGETQYF
cdr3_nt: TGTGCCAGCAGTTCAACAGGGGCGGGAGAGACCCAGTACTTC

j_call: TRBJ2-1
v_call: TRBV10-3
clone_size: .
d_call: TRBD2
cdr3_aa: CAISRAGTSGMDEQFF
cdr3_nt: TGTGCCATCAGCCGGGCTGGGACTAGCGGGATGGATGAGCAGTTCTTC

j_call: TRBJ2-5
v_call: TRBV19
clone_size: .
d_call: .
cdr3_aa: CASSISTGGETQYF
cdr3_nt: TGTGCCAGTAGTATAAGTACAGGTGGCGAGACCCAGTACTTC

j_call: TRBJ1-2
v_call: TRBV7-8
clone_size: .
d_call: .
cdr3_aa: CASSLGPEEGYTF
cdr3_nt: TGTGCCAGCAGCCTCGGGCCCGAGGAGGGCTACACCTTC

j_call: TRBJ1-2
v_call: TRBV6-5
clone_size: many
d_call: .
cdr3_aa: CASREGDGYTF
cdr3_nt: TGTGCCAGCAGGGAGGGGGATGGCTACACCTTC

j_call: TRBJ2-1
v_call: TRBV7-8
clone_size: .
d_call: TRBD1
cdr3_aa: CASSQIGQGVADEQFF
cdr3_nt: TGTGCCAGCAGCCAAATCGGACAGGGGGTGGCAGATGAGCAGTTCTTC

j_call: TRBJ2-1
v_call: TRBV11-3
clone_size: .
d_call: .
cdr3_aa: CASSFRSVSYNEQFF
cdr3_nt: TGTGCCAGCAGCTTTCGGAGCGTATCCTACAATGAGCAGTTCTTC

j_call: TRBJ2-7
v_call: TRBV10-1
clone_size: .
d_call: .
cdr3_aa: CASSEFGASRHEQYF
cdr3_nt: TGCGCCAGCAGTGAATTTGGGGCTAGTCGCCACGAGCAGTACTTC

j_call: TRBJ2-7
v_call: TRBV25-1
clone_size: .
d_call: TRBD1
cdr3_aa: CASSPLGQGDEEQYF
cdr3_nt: TGTGCCAGCAGTCCCCTGGGGCAGGGGGACGAGGAGCAGTACTTC

j_call: TRBJ1-2
v_call: TRBV25-1
clone_size: .
d_call: .
cdr3_aa: CASSDSRWTVSRYGYTF
cdr3_nt: TGTGCCAGCAGTGATTCTAGGTGGACAGTTTCTCGTTATGGCTACACCTTC

j_call: TRBJ2-3
v_call: TRBV2
clone_size: .
d_call: TRBD2
cdr3_aa: CASRLTSGGATDTQYF
cdr3_nt: TGTGCCAGCCGACTCACTAGCGGGGGGGCCACAGATACGCAGTATTTT

j_call: TRBJ2-1
v_call: TRBV18
clone_size: .
d_call: .
cdr3_aa: CASSPQSSGGQFF
cdr3_nt: TGTGCCAGCTCACCGCAAAGTAGTGGTGGGCAGTTCTTC

j_call: TRBJ1-4
v_call: TRBV6-5
clone_size: .
d_call: .
cdr3_aa: CASSLEGTGGEKLFF
cdr3_nt: TGTGCCAGCAGCCTAGAGGGAACCGGGGGTGAAAAACTGTTTTTT

j_call: TRBJ2-2
v_call: TRBV5-5
clone_size: .
d_call: .
cdr3_aa: CASREGLAGELFF
cdr3_nt: TGTGCCAGCAGGGAGGGTCTAGCCGGGGAGCTGTTTTTT

j_call: TRBJ2-7
v_call: TRBV7-3
clone_size: few
d_call: .
cdr3_aa: CASSSDGHLGEQYF
cdr3_nt: TGTGCCAGCAGCTCTGACGGCCACCTGGGCGAGCAGTACTTC

j_call: TRBJ1-4
v_call: TRBV28
clone_size: .
d_call: .
cdr3_aa: CASSLTRRNEKLFF
cdr3_nt: TGTGCCAGCAGCCTCACCCGGCGGAATGAAAAACTGTTTTTT

j_call: TRBJ2-3
v_call: TRBV19
clone_size: .
d_call: .
cdr3_aa: CASSLASDTQYF
cdr3_nt: TGTGCCAGTAGTCTCGCCTCAGATACGCAGTATTTT

j_call: TRBJ2-7
v_call: TRBV27
clone_size: .
d_call: TRBD1
cdr3_aa: CASRLYRGSYEQYF
cdr3_nt: TGTGCCAGCAGATTATACAGGGGCTCCTACGAGCAGTACTTC

j_call: TRBJ2-7
v_call: TRBV6-6
clone_size: .
d_call: TRBD2
cdr3_aa: CASSPQGSGGYEQYF
cdr3_nt: TGTGCCAGCAGCCCCCAGGGTAGCGGGGGCTACGAGCAGTACTTC

j_call: TRBJ2-1
v_call: TRBV19
clone_size: once
d_call: .
cdr3_aa: CASCSALSSYNEQFF
cdr3_nt: TGTGCCAGTTGTTCAGCGTTAAGCTCCTACAATGAGCAGTTCTTC

j_call: TRBJ2-1
v_call: TRBV7-3
clone_size: .
d_call: .
cdr3_aa: CASSSEASSYNEQFF
cdr3_nt: TGTGCCAGCAGCTCCGAGGCTAGCTCCTACAATGAGCAGTTCTTC

j_call: TRBJ2-6
v_call: TRBV6-1
clone_size: .
d_call: TRBD1
cdr3_aa: CASSAQGAGGANVLTF
cdr3_nt: TGTGCCAGCAGTGCACAGGGGGCTGGTGGGGCCAACGTCCTGACTTTC

j_call: TRBJ2-7
v_call: TRBV10-2
clone_size: .
d_call: TRBD2
cdr3_aa: CASSESRLAGGPVSYEQYF
cdr3_nt: TGCGCCAGCAGTGAGTCGAGACTAGCGGGAGGTCCAGTTTCCTACGAGCAGTACTTC

j_call: TRBJ2-3
v_call: TRBV2
clone_size: .
d_call: .
cdr3_aa: CASSDYSPYTDTQYF
cdr3_nt: TGTGCCAGCAGTGACTACTCCCCCTACACAGATACGCAGTATTTT

j_call: TRBJ1-5
v_call: TRBV5-6
clone_size: .
d_call: .
cdr3_aa: CASSLSYLSNQPQHF
cdr3_nt: TGTGCCAGCAGCTTGTCGTACCTTAGCAATCAGCCCCAGCATTTT

j_call: TRBJ2-1
v_call: TRBV5-1
clone_size: .
d_call: .
cdr3_aa: CASSLVGLAGLGGNEQFF
cdr3_nt: TGCGCCAGCAGCTTGGTAGGGTTAGCGGGTTTAGGGGGCAATGAGCAGTTCTTC

j_call: TRBJ1-6
v_call: TRBV7-9
clone_size: .
d_call: .
cdr3_aa: CASSLEDSRYSPLHF
cdr3_nt: TGTGCCAGCAGCTTAGAAGACAGCAGATACTCACCCCTCCACTTT

j_call: TRBJ2-7
v_call: TRBV29-1
clone_size: .
d_call: .
cdr3_aa: CSVEDRAGYKSKSSYEQYF
cdr3_nt: TGCAGCGTTGAAGATCGCGCGGGCTACAAGTCAAAGAGCTCCTACGAGCAGTACTTC

j_call: TRBJ2-7
v_call: TRBV10-3
clone_size: .
d_call: .
cdr3_aa: CAISESTGGSYGEQYF
cdr3_nt: TGTGCCATCAGTGAGTCCACGGGGGGCAGTTACGGCGAGCAGTACTTC

j_call: TRBJ1-2
v_call: TRBV27
clone_size: .
d_call: .
cdr3_aa: CASSLSGIYGYTF
cdr3_nt: TGTGCCAGCAGTTTAAGCGGGATCTATGGCTACACCTTC

j_call: TRBJ1-3
v_call: TRBV4-1
clone_size: once
d_call: .
cdr3_aa: CASSQGGFFDSGNTIYF
cdr3_nt: TGCGCCAGCAGCCAAGGAGGGTTTTTTGACTCTGGAAACACCATATATTTT

j_call: TRBJ1-4
v_call: TRBV7-9
clone_size: .
d_call: .
cdr3_aa: CASSRNEKLFF
cdr3_nt: TGTGCCAGCAGCCGTAATGAAAAACTGTTTTTT

j_call: TRBJ2-7
v_call: TRBV5-1
clone_size: once
d_call: .
cdr3_aa: CASSFSGYEQYF
cdr3_nt: TGCGCCAGCAGCTTTAGCGGCTACGAGCAGTACTTC

j_call: TRBJ1-6
v_call: TRBV6-6
clone_size: .
d_call: .
cdr3_aa: CASSSVGDLYNSPLHF
cdr3_nt: TGTGCCAGCAGTTCAGTAGGGGACCTCTATAATTCACCCCTCCACTTT